These 18 T cell receptor beta chains originate from one sample sequenced in a study of blood T cell repertoires in COVID-19. TCRdb's table, derived via immunoSEQ multiplex PCR, lists solely in-frame clones and lacks some. The sample has some 110,000 clones; roughly 83% are singletons. Sequencing used peripheral blood. The receptors originated from a human donor in a cohort sampled during active COVID-19.

CDR3 sequence: CASSLATGGQETQYF. CDR3 nucleotides: TGTGCCAGCAGCTTAGCAACGGGAGGCCAAGAGACCCAGTACTTC. V gene TRBV7-7 combines with J gene TRBJ2-5; 7 bases map to TRBD2. The germline V gene has CDR1 SSHAT and CDR2 FNYEAQ (reference sequence). V trimming: 0 bases; J trimming: 1 base; junction bases outside the gene matches: 2. The CDR3 sequence is 15 residues long.

V gene TRBV19 combines with J gene TRBJ2-1, with 10 bases that match TRBD2. V lost 4 bases to trimming and J lost 8 bases; unmatched junction nucleotides: 8. CDR3 size: 15 residues. CDR1 and CDR2 (germline): LNHDA, SQIVND (reference sequence). CDR3 bases: TGTGCCAGTAGTAGACGTGGGCTAGCGGGAGATGAGCAGTTCTTC. As protein: CASSRRGLAGDEQFF. Filled out from reference TRBV19 and TRBJ2-1, the complete variable domain reads DGGITQSPKYLFRKEGQNVTLSCEQNLNHDAMYWYRQDPGQGLRLIYYSQIVNDFQKGDIAEGYSVSREKKESFPLTVTSAQKNPTAFYLCASSRRGLAGDEQFFGPGTRLTVL.

The rearrangement uses TRBV6-5 and TRBJ2-7; maybe TRBD1 (6 bases). Germline V gene sequence: CDR1 MNHEY, CDR2 SVGAGI. With 6 bases removed from V and 2 bases from J, the gap between germline ends came to 11 bases. CDR3 size: 13 residues. CDR3 region: CASRDGQTYEQYF. CDR3 DNA: TGTGCCAGCAGAGACGGACAGACCTACGAGCAGTACTTC.

V is TRBV4-1 and J is TRBJ1-4; no definite D call. The CDR3 has 12 amino acids. The V and J ends lost 6 bases and 7 bases respectively, with 9 bases between them. Germline V lookup: CDR1 MGHRA, CDR2 YSYEKL. The CDR3 sequence is CASSFPFEKLFF. CDR3 nucleotides: TGCGCCAGCAGTTTTCCTTTTGAAAAACTGTTTTTT.

This clone has only a few counts. The chain links TRBV10-3 to TRBJ2-7, with D possibly being TRBD1 (5 bases). Germline CDR1 ENHRY, CDR2 SYGVKD. V was cut by 4 bases and J by 6 bases, with 10 bases left in between. This CDR3 comprises 12 residues. CDR3 sequence reads: CAISGRVAEQYF. CDR3 nucleotide sequence: TGTGCCATCAGTGGCAGGGTAGCCGAGCAGTACTTC.

The gene calls are TRBV4-2 and TRBJ2-3; D possibly corresponds to TRBD2 (6 bases). This CDR3 has 18 amino acids. Trimming stripped 0 bases from V and 6 bases from J, with 22 bases between. Germline CDR1 LGHNA, CDR2 YNFKEQ. The CDR3 reads CASSQDLGEQLAPDTQYF. As DNA, the CDR3 is TGTGCCAGCAGCCAAGATCTTGGGGAACAACTAGCTCCGGATACGCAGTATTTT.

The gene calls are TRBV19 and TRBJ2-1; D perhaps matches TRBD1 (5 bases). This CDR3 region has 14 residues. Germline CDR1 reads LNHDA; CDR2 reads SQIVND (reference sequence). Trimming removed 1 base from V and 6 bases from J, with 10 bases in between. The CDR3 nucleotides are TGTGCCAGTAGTATAGGGGGCCGGGCCAATGAGCAGTTCTTC. It translates to CASSIGGRANEQFF.

The chain employs TRBV3-1 (or the pseudogene TRBV3-2) and TRBJ2-1, with 10 nucleotides matching TRBD2. Per germline, CDR1 LGHDT and CDR2 YNNKEL (reference sequence). The CDR3 spans 12 residues. V shed 3 bases, J shed 16 bases, and the junction held 6 bases outside the gene matches. CDR3 sequence (DNA): TGTGCCAGCAGCCAGGGAGCGGGAGGGCCCTTCTTC. Its translation: CASSQGAGGPFF.

This rearrangement joins TRBV19 to TRBJ1-1, with TRBD1 matching over 7 bases. CDR3 length equals 12 residues. V shed 8 bases, J shed 0 bases, and the junction held 0 bases outside the gene matches. Germline V gives CDR1 LNHDA, CDR2 SQIVND (reference sequence). The CDR3 loop reads CASGTVNTEAFF. The CDR3 region has the DNA TGTGCCAGTGGGACAGTGAACACTGAAGCTTTCTTT.

The rearrangement joins TRBV19 to TRBJ1-5; possible D gene TRBD1, 6 bases. Between the trimmed V and J ends, which lost 6 bases and 3 bases, there was a span of 12 bases. CDR3 length equals 14 residues. CDR1 and CDR2 from the germline V gene are LNHDA and SQIVND (reference sequence). CDR3 amino acids: CASSNRVVNQPQHF. The CDR3 nucleotides are TGTGCCAGTAGCAACAGGGTAGTCAATCAGCCCCAGCATTTT.

The chain carries TRBV28 and TRBJ2-1; 15 nucleotides align to TRBD2. In germline, CDR1 is MDHEN, CDR2 SYDVKM. CDR3 length equals 17 residues. Germline trimming cut 4 bases from V and 7 bases from J; bases unmatched to any gene: 8. Written as DNA, the CDR3 is TGTGCCAGCAGTTCTTTGGGACTAGCGGGAGGTCGGAATGAGCAGTTCTTC. Its protein is CASSSLGLAGGRNEQFF.

The chain carries TRBV5-1 and TRBJ2-1, with D possibly being TRBD2 (6 bases). The CDR3 loop spans 15 amino acids. Trimming left V 4 bases short and J 1 base short, with 12 bases between. Germline loops: CDR1 SGHRS, CDR2 YFSETQ. CDR3 in amino acids: CASSIIAVSYNEQFF. Here the CDR3 DNA reads TGCGCCAGCAGCATTATAGCGGTATCCTACAATGAGCAGTTCTTC.

The J gene is TRBJ1-2, the V gene TRBV3-1 (or the pseudogene TRBV3-2); TRBD1 might be the D (5 bases). Trimming removed 8 bases from V and 5 bases from J, with 12 bases in between. Germline CDR1 reads LGHDT; CDR2 reads YNNKEL (reference sequence). This CDR3 region has 12 residues. In nucleotides, the CDR3 is TGTGCCAGCGGCGACAGCTTATATGGCTACACCTTC. Its protein product is CASGDSLYGYTF.

The chain recombines TRBV5-1 with TRBJ1-2, with D perhaps matching TRBD1 (6 bases). Germline CDR1 reads SGHRS; CDR2 reads YFSETQ. V lost 3 bases and J 4 bases, leaving 19 bases between the germline ends. The CDR3 totals 16 residues. Written as DNA, the CDR3 is TGCGCCAGCAGCTCGCTTGGGGATCAGGGGAGCTATGGCTACACCTTC. Translating it yields CASSSLGDQGSYGYTF.

V is TRBV27 and J is TRBJ2-1; 11 positions match TRBD2. The V gene's germline CDR1 is MNHEY and CDR2 SMNVEV (reference sequence). J gave up 0 bases and V 5 bases, and 12 bases lay outside the gene matches. The CDR3 has 19 amino acids. DNA of the CDR3: TGTGCCAGCAGTGACCGATTAGGACTAGCGGGCGTCTCCTACAATGAGCAGTTCTTC. Its protein is CASSDRLGLAGVSYNEQFF.

The rearrangement uses TRBV11-2 and TRBJ1-4; D not resolved. Trimming removed 5 bases at V and 1 base at J, with 8 bases between. CDR3 length equals 14 residues. Germline lookup yields CDR1 SGHAT and CDR2 FQNNGV. CDR3 sequence: CASSRLRTNEKLFF. The CDR3 DNA is TGTGCCAGCAGCCGTCTCAGAACTAATGAAAAACTGTTTTTT.

This chain uses TRBV11-2 with TRBJ2-3, with 15 nucleotides matching TRBD2. The length of the CDR3 is 18 residues. V shed 6 bases and J 3 bases; nucleotides not matched to a gene: 10. CDR1 SGHAT and CDR2 FQNNGV come from the germline V gene. The CDR3 sequence: CASSLRTSGRAWTDTQYF. The CDR3 nucleotides are TGTGCCAGCAGTCTAAGGACTAGCGGGAGGGCCTGGACAGATACGCAGTATTTT. Supplemented by reference TRBV11-2 and TRBJ2-3, the full variable domain reads EAGVAQSPRYKIIEKRQSVAFWCNPISGHATLYWYQQILGQGPKLLIQFQNNGVVDDSQLPKDRFSAERLKGVDSTLKIQPAKLEDSAVYLCASSLRTSGRAWTDTQYFGPGTRLTVL.

The CDR3 bases are TGCAGCGTCGAGGTGCTAGCGGGAGATACGCAGTATTTT. Residues: CSVEVLAGDTQYF. The chain employs TRBV29-1 and TRBJ2-3; 8 bases match TRBD2. CDR3 length: 13 amino acids. Germline-derived CDR1 and CDR2 are SQVTM and ANQGSEA. The ends lost 6 bases at V and 5 bases at J; junction bases unmatched: 7.